This T cell receptor (beta chain) was found in a study of blood T cell repertoires in COVID-19. Study-level background: The origin of the acute and convalescent COVID-19 samples was the United States, Italy and Spain. Sources were T cells, B-cell-depleted T cells, or PBMCs; the material itself was cDNA or gDNA.

In the original analysis: Reference gene primer amplification in the assay estimated nucleated cell counts. The table came from immunoSEQ multiplex PCR; TCRdb's copy has only in-frame clones and leaves some out. Clonal size and the V and J genes are those of that table, whereas D and trimming came from the DNA. The table has 68,000 or so clones, roughly 85% seen once. This sequence originates from a human donor in a cohort sampled during active COVID-19. The sequenced material came from peripheral blood.

CDR3 region: CASSLLTGHNSPLHF. In DNA form, the CDR3 reads TGTGCCAGCAGCTTACTGACAGGCCATAATTCACCCCTCCACTTT. V is TRBV5-6 and J is TRBJ1-6; the D gene is possibly TRBD1 (6 bases). The ends were cut back, 2 bases at V and 5 bases at J, with 11 bases in the middle. The CDR3 consists of 15 residues. Germline V CDR1 and CDR2: SGHDT, YYEEEE. The full variable domain, rest sourced from reference TRBV5-6 and TRBJ1-6, is DAGVTQSPTHLIKTRGQQVTLRCSPKSGHDTVSWYQQALGQGPQFIFQYYEEEERQRGNFPDRFSGHQFPNYSSELNVNALLLGDSALYLCASSLLTGHNSPLHFGNGTRLTVT.